This entry concerns a single TCR beta chain. Its antigen is undetermined. Germline loops: CDR1 DFQATT, CDR2 SNEGSKA (reference sequence). With V trimmed by 3 bases and J by 9 bases, 16 bases remained unmatched. The CDR3 has 16 amino acids. PCR was performed a second time for about 7 to 11 cycles using a sample-barcoded 5' primer and a J-beta primer mix. A template-switch adaptor that had 12 random nucleotides put a tag on each cDNA molecule. TCRdb fed the 5' RACE reads into MiXCR, producing one record per CDR3 protein. The sample lists about 1.6 million distinct CDR3 sequences, about 32% occurring once. This entry comes from a study of blood T cells in healthy people across ages. Study findings and constraints: There were more naive CD4+ cells and higher diversity in long-lived donors than in aged donors. Strong correlation existed between TCR beta diversity and naive T cell percentage.

Sequences were obtained from blood. This TCR was sampled from a woman aged 25 to 39 in good health. V usage is TRBV20-1 and J usage is TRBJ2-7; TRBD2 matches at 11 bases. DNA for the CDR3: TGCAGTGCTAGTACACTAGCGGGGGACCCTCCTTGGGGGCAGTACTTC. It yields the protein CSASTLAGDPPWGQYF.